These 24 T cell receptor beta chains came from one sample sequenced in a study of cytotoxic CD8 clonotypes in ibrutinib-treated CLL. Assay: immunoSEQ multiplex PCR; the TCRdb copy retains only in-frame clones and omits some. The sample lists over 130,000 clones, over 75% seen once, with approximately 7.6% in the top ten. Sample: PBMCs, taken after 36 months of ibrutinib treatment. These receptors all stem from a human donor with chronic lymphocytic leukemia.

The rearrangement joins TRBV11-1 to TRBJ2-7; D perhaps matches TRBD1 (5 bases). Trimming pared 7 bases from V and 0 bases from J, leaving 13 bases between. The CDR3 has 14 residues. In germline, CDR1 is SGHAT, CDR2 FQDESV (reference sequence). The CDR3 DNA reads as TGTGCCAGCAAAGGGGCCAGGGACTCCTACGAGCAGTACTTC. It encodes CASKGARDSYEQYF.

The chain joins TRBV2 to TRBJ1-5; no firm D call. The ends were cut back, 1 base at V and 4 bases at J, with 8 bases in the middle. This CDR3 is built from 14 residues. The germline V gene has CDR1 SNHLY and CDR2 FYNNEI. CDR3 residues: CASSEGTGNQPQHF. Here the CDR3 DNA reads TGTGCCAGCAGTGAAGGGACGGGAAATCAGCCCCAGCATTTT.

Written as DNA, the CDR3 is TGTGCCAGCAGCAATCGAAGGACAGATACGCAGTATTTT. It specifies CASSNRRTDTQYF. The chain combines TRBV11-3 with TRBJ2-3; D gene ambiguous. The germline V and J ends were trimmed by 5 bases and 3 bases, with 9 bases remaining between them. CDR3 size: 13 residues. Germline V lookup: CDR1 SGHNT, CDR2 YENEEA. The complete variable domain, with remaining parts taken from reference TRBV11-3 and TRBJ2-3, reads EAGVVQSPRYKIIEKKQPVAFWCNPISGHNTLYWYLQNLGQGPELLIRYENEEAVDDSQLPKDRFSAERLKGVDSTLKIQPAELGDSAVYLCASSNRRTDTQYFGPGTRLTVL.

V is TRBV30 and J is TRBJ2-5; 9 bases align to TRBD2. This CDR3 comprises 13 residues. V trimming: 4 bases; J trimming: 6 bases; junction bases outside the gene matches: 6. CDR1 GTSNPN and CDR2 SVGIG come from the germline V gene (reference sequence). The CDR3 DNA reads TGTGCCTGGAAGGTAGCGGGGGCTCAGACCCAGTACTTC. As protein: CAWKVAGAQTQYF. Based on the CDR3 plus reference TRBV30 and TRBJ2-5, the full variable domain is SQTIHQWPATLVQPVGSPLSLECTVEGTSNPNLYWYRQAAGRGLQLLFYSVGIGQISSEVPQNLSASRPQDRQFILSSKKLLLSDSGFYLCAWKVAGAQTQYFGPGTRLLVL.

This clone was observed once. The chain uses TRBV5-1 and TRBJ2-5, with 9 bases identical to TRBD2. Germline V gene sequence: CDR1 SGHRS, CDR2 YFSETQ. The length of the CDR3 is 14 residues. Trimming removed 2 bases from V and 4 bases from J; junction bases left unmatched: 3. CDR3 sequence reads: CASSFVRGGETQYF. The CDR3 bases are TGCGCCAGCAGCTTCGTGCGGGGGGGAGAGACCCAGTACTTC.

The chain links TRBV6-1 to TRBJ2-2; perhaps TRBD1 as D (6 bases). The CDR3 consists of 13 residues. Germline values: CDR1 MNHNS, CDR2 SASEGT. V lost 5 bases and J lost 5, with 9 bases in between. CDR3 residues: CASSNRVTGELFF. For the CDR3, the DNA is TGTGCCAGCAGTAACAGGGTTACCGGGGAGCTGTTTTTT.

The rearrangement links TRBV6-6 to TRBJ2-1, with D unclear. The V end lost 9 bases, the J end lost 4 bases, and 13 bases lay between the germline ends. The CDR3 extends over 13 amino acids. Germline CDR1 and CDR2: MNHNY and SVGAGI (reference sequence). The CDR3 region is CASGIRPYNEQFF. CDR3 bases: TGTGCCAGTGGAATTCGCCCTTACAATGAGCAGTTCTTC.

This chain links TRBV7-9 with TRBJ2-7; either TRBD1 or TRBD2 may supply D (5 bases each). The V gene lost 4 bases and the J gene lost 0 bases, with 10 bases spanning the gap. This CDR3 has 14 amino acids. CDR1 SEHNR and CDR2 FQNEAQ come from the germline V gene (reference sequence). This chain's CDR3 is CASSSHGGSYEQYF. The CDR3 DNA reads TGTGCCAGCAGCTCACATGGGGGCTCCTACGAGCAGTACTTC.

As regards this clone: At one boundary the junction diverges from the germline segment, which might be a read error. The chain recombines TRBV6-1 with TRBJ2-7, with TRBD1 identical over 10 bases. This CDR3 contains 13 residues. Per germline, CDR1 MNHNS and CDR2 SASEGT. The CDR3 loop is CASRGNPGQGFPF. Here the CDR3 DNA reads TGTGCCAGCAGAGGTAACCCGGGACAGGGGTTCCCCTTC.

The J gene is TRBJ1-2, the V gene TRBV29-1; D might be TRBD1 (6 bases). This CDR3 contains 11 residues. V lost 7 bases to trimming and J lost 7 bases, with 13 bases between them. Germline CDR1 reads SQVTM; CDR2 reads ANQGSEA. The CDR3 protein is CSGGHYGGYTF. The CDR3 region has the DNA TGCAGCGGGGGACATTACGGTGGCTACACCTTC. The variable domain in full, completed from reference TRBV29-1 and TRBJ1-2, reads SAVISQKPSRDICQRGTSLTIQCQVDSQVTMMFWYRQQPGQSLTLIATANQGSEATYESGFVIDKFPISRPNLTFSTLTVSNMSPEDSSIYLCSGGHYGGYTFGSGTRLTVV.

The V call is TRBV7-3, the J call TRBJ2-3, with 14 positions matching TRBD2. The CDR3 totals 16 residues. CDR1 and CDR2 (germline): SGHTA, FQGTGA. Losses at the gene ends were 4 bases for V and 4 bases for J; bases not matched to a gene: 4. DNA for the CDR3: TGTGCCAGCAGCTCGGGACTAGCGGGAGAGGCAGATACGCAGTATTTT. Its translation is CASSSGLAGEADTQYF. Full variable domain (missing parts from reference TRBV7-3 and TRBJ2-3): GAGVSQTPSNKVTEKGKYVELRCDPISGHTALYWYRQSLGQGPEFLIYFQGTGAADDSGLPNDRFFAVRPEGSVSTLKIQRTERGDSAVYLCASSSGLAGEADTQYFGPGTRLTVL.

The chain uses TRBV11-2 and TRBJ1-4, with D tentatively TRBD1 (5 bases). The CDR3 sequence is 17 residues long. V lost 5 bases to trimming and J lost 8 bases, with 24 bases between them. CDR1 is SGHAT, CDR2 FQNNGV, per germline. The CDR3 DNA reads as TGTGCCAGCAGCGCCGGACACCTATCATGGGAACAAGAAAAACTGTTTTTT. Translating gives CASSAGHLSWEQEKLFF. Full variable domain (remainder filled in from reference TRBV11-2 and TRBJ1-4): EAGVAQSPRYKIIEKRQSVAFWCNPISGHATLYWYQQILGQGPKLLIQFQNNGVVDDSQLPKDRFSAERLKGVDSTLKIQPAKLEDSAVYLCASSAGHLSWEQEKLFFGSGTQLSVL.

This clone has a single count. The rearrangement links TRBV18 to TRBJ2-7; TRBD2 is a possible D gene (7 bases). Trimming removed 8 bases from V and 3 bases from J, with 14 bases in between. This CDR3 has 13 amino acids. Per the germline V gene, CDR1 is KGHSH and CDR2 is LQKENI. CDR3: CASGGGRVYEQYF. Here the CDR3 DNA reads TGTGCCAGCGGCGGGGGCAGGGTCTACGAGCAGTACTTC.

Only a few counts were recorded for this clone. The chain joins TRBV2 to TRBJ2-5, with TRBD2 matching over 9 bases. The germline V gene has CDR1 SNHLY and CDR2 FYNNEI. CDR3 length: 14 amino acids. With 7 bases clipped from V and 4 bases from J, the junction kept 7 bases outside the gene matches. This chain's CDR3 is CASNLGLAGETQYF. The CDR3, as DNA: TGTGCCAGCAACCTGGGACTAGCAGGAGAGACCCAGTACTTC.

The J gene is TRBJ2-7, the V gene TRBV5-3, with D uncertain. Being an ORF, TRBV5-3 has a function that is uncertain. This CDR3 has 12 amino acids. The ends were cut back, 4 bases at V and 1 base at J, with 6 bases in the middle. In DNA form, the CDR3 reads TGTGCCAGAAGCCTAATTTCCTACGAGCAGTACTTC. It specifies CARSLISYEQYF.

The V gene is TRBV11-2, the J gene TRBJ2-1; D unclear. The V end was cut by 2 bases, the J end by 0 bases, with 8 bases between. This CDR3 has 15 residues. Germline V gene data show CDR1 as SGHAT and CDR2 as FQNNGV. In nucleotides, the CDR3 is TGTGCCAGCAGCTTAATCAGTAGCTCCTACAATGAGCAGTTCTTC. This encodes CASSLISSSYNEQFF. The full variable domain, rest sourced from reference TRBV11-2 and TRBJ2-1, is EAGVAQSPRYKIIEKRQSVAFWCNPISGHATLYWYQQILGQGPKLLIQFQNNGVVDDSQLPKDRFSAERLKGVDSTLKIQPAKLEDSAVYLCASSLISSSYNEQFFGPGTRLTVL.

V gene TRBV19 combines with J gene TRBJ1-2, with a tentative D call TRBD1 (6 bases). Germline V gene sequence: CDR1 LNHDA, CDR2 SQIVND (reference sequence). The CDR3 loop spans 16 amino acids. Trimming stripped 7 bases from V and 4 bases from J, with 22 bases between. The CDR3 loop is CASTPFGGLYLYGYTF. CDR3 bases: TGTGCCAGTACCCCGTTTGGGGGGCTATACCTCTATGGCTACACCTTC.

The V call is TRBV6-5, the J call TRBJ2-2; the D is unclear. The CDR3 is 14 residues long. Germline CDR1 is MNHEY and CDR2 is SVGAGI. V was clipped by 0 bases and J by 6 bases, with 8 bases between them. CDR3 region: CASSYSTGPGELFF. CDR3 in DNA: TGTGCCAGCAGTTACTCGACTGGCCCCGGGGAGCTGTTTTTT.

J is TRBJ1-1 and V is TRBV21-1; whether TRBD1, the table's D call, matches the DNA was not checked. TRBV21-1 is a pseudogene. The CDR3 loop spans 12 amino acids. The chain's CDR3 is CASSNGRTGAFF. DNA of the CDR3: TGTGCCAGCAGCAATGGTCGGACAGGGGCTTTCTTT.

This clone was observed a few times. This chain joins TRBV14 and TRBJ1-1, with a weak D call TRBD1 (5 bases). V gave up 3 bases and J gave up 1 base, with 9 bases separating them. The CDR3 runs 14 residues. The germline CDR1 and CDR2 sequences are SGHDN and FVKESK. The CDR3 here is CASSQIGGNTEAFF. For the CDR3, the DNA is TGTGCCAGCAGCCAGATTGGGGGGAACACTGAAGCTTTCTTT.

The chain recombines TRBV9 with TRBJ2-5; possible D gene TRBD2, 6 bases. Germline V CDR1 and CDR2: SGDLS, YYNGEE. The CDR3 has 14 amino acids. V dropped 4 bases and J dropped 1 base, with 11 bases sitting between them. CDR3 nucleotide sequence: TGTGCCAGCAGCCCAGGACTATTCCAAGAGACCCAGTACTTC. Translating gives CASSPGLFQETQYF.

This clone has more than one count but fewer than ten. The rearrangement links TRBV10-3 to TRBJ1-1, with 8 bases that match TRBD1. The CDR3 covers 13 residues. From germline, CDR1 is ENHRY and CDR2 SYGVKD. V lost 2 bases to trimming and J lost 9 bases; unmatched junction nucleotides: 5. This CDR3 is CAISEDRGGKAFF. DNA of the CDR3: TGTGCCATCAGTGAGGACAGGGGAGGTAAAGCTTTCTTT.

J is TRBJ1-5 and V is TRBV25-1, with D possibly matching TRBD1 (5 bases). The V and J ends lost 5 bases and 7 bases respectively, with 12 bases between them. There are 13 residues in the CDR3. Germline CDR1 and CDR2: MGHDK and SYGVNS. CDR3 region: CASSPPGRQPQHF. In DNA, the CDR3 is TGTGCCAGCAGTCCTCCAGGGAGACAGCCCCAGCATTTT.

V usage is TRBV28 and J usage is TRBJ1-6; D gene uncertain. The CDR3 runs to 12 residues. The germline CDR1 and CDR2 sequences are MDHEN and SYDVKM. Between the trimmed V and J ends, which lost 5 bases and 10 bases, there was a span of 9 bases. CDR3: CASSRPNSPLHF. In DNA form, the CDR3 reads TGTGCCAGCAGTCGGCCCAACTCACCCCTCCACTTT.